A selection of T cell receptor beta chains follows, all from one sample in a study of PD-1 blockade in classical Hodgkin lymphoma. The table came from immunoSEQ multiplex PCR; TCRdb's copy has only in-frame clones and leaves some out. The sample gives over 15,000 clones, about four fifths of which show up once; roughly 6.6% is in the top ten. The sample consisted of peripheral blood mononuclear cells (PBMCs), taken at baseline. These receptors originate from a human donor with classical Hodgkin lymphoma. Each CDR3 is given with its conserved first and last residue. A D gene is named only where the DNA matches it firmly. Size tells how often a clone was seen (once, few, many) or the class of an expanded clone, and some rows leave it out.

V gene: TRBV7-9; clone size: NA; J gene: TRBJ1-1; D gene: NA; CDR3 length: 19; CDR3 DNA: TGTGCCAGCAGCTTAGGGGCGAAACTGGGTCGTACTTTGGACACTGAAGCTTTCTTT; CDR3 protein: CASSLGAKLGRTLDTEAFF
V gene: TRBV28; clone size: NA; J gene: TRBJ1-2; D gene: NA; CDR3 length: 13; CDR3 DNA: TGTGCCAGCAGCCGGCCAGGGTCTGGTGGCTACACCTTC; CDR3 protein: CASSRPGSGGYTF
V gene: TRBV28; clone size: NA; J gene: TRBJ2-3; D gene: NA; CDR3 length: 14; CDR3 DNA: TGTGCCAGCGGCGGAACCTCAGGGGCAGATACGCAGTATTTT; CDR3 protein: CASGGTSGADTQYF
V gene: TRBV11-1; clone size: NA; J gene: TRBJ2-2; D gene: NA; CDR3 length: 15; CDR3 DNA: TGTGCCAGCAGCTTAGGGGGGACTAACACCGGGGAGCTGTTTTTT; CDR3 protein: CASSLGGTNTGELFF
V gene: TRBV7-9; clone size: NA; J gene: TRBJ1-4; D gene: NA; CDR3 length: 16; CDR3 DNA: TGTGCCAGCAGCTTAAGGGAAAGGTATACTAATGAAAAACTGTTTTTT; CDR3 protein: CASSLRERYTNEKLFF
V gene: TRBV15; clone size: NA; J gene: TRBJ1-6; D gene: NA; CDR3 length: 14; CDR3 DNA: TGTGCCACCAGCAGGAGGGTGGAGAATTCACCCCTCCACTTT; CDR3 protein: CATSRRVENSPLHF
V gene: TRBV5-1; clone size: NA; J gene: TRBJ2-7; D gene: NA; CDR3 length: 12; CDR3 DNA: TGCGCCAGCAGCCCAGGGTGGGGTGCCGTCTACTTC; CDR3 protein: CASSPGWGAVYF
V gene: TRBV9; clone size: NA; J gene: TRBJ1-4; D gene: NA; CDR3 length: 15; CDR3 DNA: TGTGCCAGCAGCCCAGGACTGGCAGCTAATGAAAAACTGTTTTTT; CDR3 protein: CASSPGLAANEKLFF
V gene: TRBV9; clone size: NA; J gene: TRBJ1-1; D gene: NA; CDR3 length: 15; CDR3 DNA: TGTGCCAGCAGCGGGGTCGGATCCTACAGTTTTGAAGCTTTCTTT; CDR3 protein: CASSGVGSYSFEAFF
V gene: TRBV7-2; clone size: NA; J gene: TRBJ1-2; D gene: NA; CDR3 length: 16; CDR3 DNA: TGTGCCAGCAGCTTAGATTCAGTGGGCGGAGGGTATGGCTACACCTTC; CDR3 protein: CASSLDSVGGGYGYTF
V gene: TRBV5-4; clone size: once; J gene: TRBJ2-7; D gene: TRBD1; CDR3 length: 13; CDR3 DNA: TGTGCCAGCAGAAGGGACAGGGGGTTAGAGCAGTACTTC; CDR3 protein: CASRRDRGLEQYF
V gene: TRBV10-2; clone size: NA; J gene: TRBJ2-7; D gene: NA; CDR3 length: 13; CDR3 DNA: TGCGCCAGCAGTGACAGGGTCACCTACGAGCAGTACTTC; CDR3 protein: CASSDRVTYEQYF
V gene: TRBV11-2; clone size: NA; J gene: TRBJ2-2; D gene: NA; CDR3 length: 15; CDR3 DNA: TGTGCCAGCCGATCCGTCCTGGCGAACACCGGGGAGCTGTTTTTT; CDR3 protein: CASRSVLANTGELFF
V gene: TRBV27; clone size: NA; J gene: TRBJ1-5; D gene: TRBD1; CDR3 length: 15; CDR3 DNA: TGTGCCAGCAGTTTAGGGACAGGGGCATATCAGCCCCAGCATTTT; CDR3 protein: CASSLGTGAYQPQHF
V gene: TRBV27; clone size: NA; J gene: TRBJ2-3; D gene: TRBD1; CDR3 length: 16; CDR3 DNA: TGTGCCAGCAGTTTCTACAGGGGGCATGGCACAGATACGCAGTATTTT; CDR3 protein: CASSFYRGHGTDTQYF
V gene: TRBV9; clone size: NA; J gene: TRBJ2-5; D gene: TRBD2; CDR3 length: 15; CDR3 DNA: TGTGCCAGCAGCGTCAGCGGGGGGGCTAGTGAGACCCAGTACTTC; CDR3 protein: CASSVSGGASETQYF
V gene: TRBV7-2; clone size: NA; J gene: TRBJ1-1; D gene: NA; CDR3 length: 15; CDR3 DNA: TGTGCCAGCAGCTTAGTTGGACAGTTGAACACTGAAGCTTTCTTT; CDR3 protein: CASSLVGQLNTEAFF
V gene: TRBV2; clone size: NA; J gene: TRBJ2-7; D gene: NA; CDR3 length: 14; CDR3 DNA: TGTGCCAGCAGTGACGTGGGGGTACGAGACGAGCAGTACTTC; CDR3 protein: CASSDVGVRDEQYF
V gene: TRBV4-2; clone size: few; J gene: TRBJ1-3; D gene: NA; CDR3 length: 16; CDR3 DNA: TGTGCCAGCAGCCAAGATCGCGTTGGCGGTGGAAACACCATATATTTT; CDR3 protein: CASSQDRVGGGNTIYF
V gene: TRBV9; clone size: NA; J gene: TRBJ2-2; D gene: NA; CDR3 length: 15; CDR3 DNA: TGTGCCAGCAGCCCCAGCGGCGCGAACACCGGGGAGCTGTTTTTT; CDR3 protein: CASSPSGANTGELFF
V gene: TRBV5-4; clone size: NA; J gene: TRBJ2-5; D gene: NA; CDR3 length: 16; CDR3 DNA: TGTGCCAGCAGTTCCGGGCGGGGGCTCCCCCAAGAGACCCAGTACTTC; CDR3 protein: CASSSGRGLPQETQYF
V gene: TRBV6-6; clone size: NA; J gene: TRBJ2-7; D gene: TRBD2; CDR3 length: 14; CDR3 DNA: TGTGCCAGCCGAGGTAGCGGGGGGTCCTACGAGCAGTACTTC; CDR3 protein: CASRGSGGSYEQYF
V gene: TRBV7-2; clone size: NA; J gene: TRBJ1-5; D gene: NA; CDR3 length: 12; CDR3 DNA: TGTGCCAGCAGCACCCTAAATCAGCCCCAGCATTTT; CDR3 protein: CASSTLNQPQHF
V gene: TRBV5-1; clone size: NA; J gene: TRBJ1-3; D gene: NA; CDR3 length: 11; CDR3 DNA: TGCGCCAGCAGCTCCGAAAACACCATATATTTT; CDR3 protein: CASSSENTIYF
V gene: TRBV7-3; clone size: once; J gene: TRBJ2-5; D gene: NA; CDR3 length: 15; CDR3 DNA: TGTGCCAGCAGCTTAATGGGGACCGGTAAAGAGACCCAGTACTTC; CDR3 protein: CASSLMGTGKETQYF
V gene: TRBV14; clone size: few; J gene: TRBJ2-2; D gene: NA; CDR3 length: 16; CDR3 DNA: TGTGCCAGCAGCCAAAACACGGGTACACCTACCGGGGAGCTGTTTTTT; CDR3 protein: CASSQNTGTPTGELFF
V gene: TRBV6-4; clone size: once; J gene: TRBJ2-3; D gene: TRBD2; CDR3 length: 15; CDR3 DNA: TGTGCCAGCAGCCCCGGGACTAGCGGAGTAGATACGCAGTATTTT; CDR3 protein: CASSPGTSGVDTQYF
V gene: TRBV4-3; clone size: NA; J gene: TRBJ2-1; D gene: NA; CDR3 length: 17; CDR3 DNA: TGCGCCAGCAGCCAAGAATTCGGCCGCCCCTCCTACAATGAGCAGTTCTTC; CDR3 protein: CASSQEFGRPSYNEQFF
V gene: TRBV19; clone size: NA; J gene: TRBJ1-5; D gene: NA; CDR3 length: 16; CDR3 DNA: TGTGCCAGTAGTACACGGGACACAAACTCCAATCAGCCCCAGCATTTT; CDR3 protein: CASSTRDTNSNQPQHF
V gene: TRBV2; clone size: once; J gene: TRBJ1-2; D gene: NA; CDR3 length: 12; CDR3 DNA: TGTGCCAGCAGTGAGGGGTTGAGAGGCTACACCTTC; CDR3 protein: CASSEGLRGYTF
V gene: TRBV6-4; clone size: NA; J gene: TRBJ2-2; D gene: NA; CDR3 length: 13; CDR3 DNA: TGTGCCAGCAGTGCAGGGAACACCGGGGAGCTGTTTTTT; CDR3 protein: CASSAGNTGELFF
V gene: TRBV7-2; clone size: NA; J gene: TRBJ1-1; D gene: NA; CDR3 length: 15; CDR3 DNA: TGTGCCAGCAGCGACTCTCGGGCAGGGACGATAAGAGCTTTCTTT; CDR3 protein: CASSDSRAGTIRAFF
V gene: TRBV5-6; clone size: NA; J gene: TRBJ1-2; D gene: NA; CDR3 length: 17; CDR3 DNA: TGTGCCAGCAGCCTCTACATCCGGACCGCGATAGGGGAGGGCTACACCTTC; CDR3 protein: CASSLYIRTAIGEGYTF
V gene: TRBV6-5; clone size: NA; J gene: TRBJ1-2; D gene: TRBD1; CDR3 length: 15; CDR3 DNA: TGTGCCAGCAGTTACCATCGACAGGGGGGTATCGGCTACACCTTC; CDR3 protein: CASSYHRQGGIGYTF
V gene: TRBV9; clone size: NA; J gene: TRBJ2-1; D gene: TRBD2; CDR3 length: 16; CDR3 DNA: TGTGCCAGCAGCGTAGAAGCGGGGGGTACCTACAATGAGCAGTTCTTC; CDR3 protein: CASSVEAGGTYNEQFF
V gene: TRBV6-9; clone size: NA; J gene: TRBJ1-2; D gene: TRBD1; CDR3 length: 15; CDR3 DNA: TGTGCCAGCAGTTATGGGACAGGGGGTAACTATGGCTACACCTTC; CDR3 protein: CASSYGTGGNYGYTF
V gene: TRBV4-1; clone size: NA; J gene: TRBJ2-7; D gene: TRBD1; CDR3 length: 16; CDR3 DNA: TGCGCCAGCAGCCAAGCGCCGGGACAGGGGGCGTACGAGCAGTACTTC; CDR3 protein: CASSQAPGQGAYEQYF
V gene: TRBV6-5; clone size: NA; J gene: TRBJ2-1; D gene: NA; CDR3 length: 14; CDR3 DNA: TGTGCCAGCAGTTACGGGGAGGCCTACAATGAGCAGTTCTTC; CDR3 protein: CASSYGEAYNEQFF
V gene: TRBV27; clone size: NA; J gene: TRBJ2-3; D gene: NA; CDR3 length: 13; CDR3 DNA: TGTGCCAGCAGTTACAGCGGCACAGATACGCAGTATTTT; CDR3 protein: CASSYSGTDTQYF
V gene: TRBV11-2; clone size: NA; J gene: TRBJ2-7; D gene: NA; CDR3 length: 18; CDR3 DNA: TGTGCCAGCAGCTTACCTTATTTCGACAGCTCCTCCAGTTACGAGCAGTACTTC; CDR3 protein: CASSLPYFDSSSSYEQYF